The entry below describes one TCR beta chain. Its specificity is not known. The source of the sample is a study of T cell responses to AZD1222 COVID-19 vaccine. Overall study findings and caveats: Spike-specific TCR breadth and depth went up after people got two AZD1222 doses. Possibly, clonal diversity was underestimated; donors were largely white British and included more females.

Clones were sequenced by immunoSEQ multiplex PCR, and TCRdb holds only the in-frame ones, with some missing. The table lists approximately 150,000 clones, about 90% of them singletons. CDR1 KGHSH and CDR2 LQKENI come from the germline V gene. V lost 4 bases, J lost 5 bases, and 28 bases lay in between. The CDR3 sequence is 19 residues long. The sequence came from an adult who received the AZD1222 COVID-19 vaccine. The sequencing used peripheral blood, collected 28 days after the second AZD1222 dose. The chain has TRBV18 and TRBJ2-3, with a weak D call TRBD1 (5 bases). The CDR3 reads CASSRSRPGSGRRVDTQYF. The CDR3 nucleotides read TGTGCCAGCTCACGATCCCGCCCAGGGTCCGGTCGTCGAGTAGATACGCAGTATTTT.